The rows below give T cell receptor beta chains drawn from one sample of a study of cytomegalovirus exposure and HLA in healthy donors. Assay used: immunoSEQ multiplex PCR; TCRdb lists only in-frame clones, some missing. The repertoire holds approximately 130,000 clones, with 8.5% to 9% as singletons. Sample: PBMCs. These TCRs come from a woman in her 40s in good health and CMV-seropositive. The CDR3 runs from the conserved cysteine through the conserved F or W. The D gene is left open where the match is weak. Rows may omit the clone size; those that give it use once, few, many or a size class.

j_call | d_call | v_call | clone_size | cdr3_aa | cdr3_nt
TRBJ2-2 | TRBD1 | TRBV5-1 | few | CASSYDRETGELFF | TGCGCCAGCAGCTACGACAGGGAAACCGGGGAGCTGTTTTTT
TRBJ1-2 | TRBD1 | TRBV5-6 | NA | CASSFLGQGVFDGYTF | TGTGCCAGCAGCTTCCTTGGACAGGGGGTATTTGATGGCTACACCTTC
TRBJ2-3 | NA | TRBV6-6 | NA | CASSFPGGADTQYF | TGTGCCAGCAGTTTCCCGGGGGGCGCAGATACGCAGTATTTT
TRBJ1-2 | TRBD1 | TRBV6-5 | few | CASSYQGGRYGYTF | TGTGCCAGCAGTTATCAAGGGGGCCGGTATGGCTACACCTTC
TRBJ2-3 | TRBD1 | TRBV6-1 | few | CASSDGQGMKDTQYF | TGTGCCAGCAGTGACGGACAGGGGATGAAAGATACGCAGTATTTT
TRBJ1-4 | TRBD1 | TRBV27 | few | CASSKRRPGQGTEKLFF | TGTGCCAGCAGTAAACGAAGACCGGGACAGGGGACTGAAAAACTGTTTTTT
TRBJ1-1 | NA | TRBV27 | NA | CASSGGQGRTEAFF | TGTGCCAGCAGCGGGGGGCAGGGGAGGACTGAAGCTTTCTTT
TRBJ1-5 | TRBD1 | TRBV25-1 | few | CASSTGDSGNQPQHF | TGTGCCAGCAGCACCGGGGACAGCGGCAATCAGCCCCAGCATTTT
TRBJ1-2 | NA | TRBV19 | few | CASSEDRFYGYTF | TGTGCCAGTAGTGAGGACAGATTCTATGGCTACACCTTC
TRBJ1-1 | NA | TRBV9 | NA | CASSARLESEAFF | TGTGCCAGCAGTGCCAGGTTAGAGTCTGAAGCTTTCTTT
TRBJ2-3 | TRBD1 | TRBV10-2 | NA | CASTAGTEVTDTQYF | TGCGCCAGCACCGCCGGGACAGAAGTAACAGATACGCAGTATTTT
TRBJ1-1 | NA | TRBV19 | few | CASSPHVVGQGWGNTEAFF | TGTGCCAGTAGTCCCCACGTGGTGGGGCAAGGGTGGGGGAACACTGAAGCTTTCTTT
TRBJ1-1 | TRBD1 | TRBV5-8 | NA | CASSLVRNRGVDKDTEAFF | TGTGCCAGCAGCTTGGTCAGGAACAGGGGAGTAGATAAGGACACTGAAGCTTTCTTT
TRBJ2-2 | TRBD1 | TRBV7-3 | few | CASSTNGGTGPNTGELFF | TGTGCCAGCAGCACAAATGGCGGGACAGGTCCGAACACCGGGGAGCTGTTTTTT
TRBJ2-3 | NA | TRBV10-1 | few | CASSESGLTDTQYF | TGCGCCAGCAGTGAGTCGGGCCTCACAGATACGCAGTATTTT
TRBJ2-7 | TRBD2 | TRBV6-5 | few | CASSSPASGGLEQYF | TGTGCCAGCAGTTCCCCCGCTAGCGGGGGATTGGAGCAGTACTTC